This entry lists 30 T cell receptor beta chains sequenced from one sample in a study of blood T cell repertoires in COVID-19. The table came from immunoSEQ multiplex PCR; TCRdb's copy has only in-frame clones and leaves some out. The sample includes around 250,000 clones, about nine tenths seen only once; the top ten take 6.2%. Sequencing used peripheral blood. The receptors here all came from a man in his 60s with acute or convalescent COVID-19.

The rearrangement uses TRBV7-9 and TRBJ2-3, with D unresolved. Trimming pared 1 base from V and 0 bases from J, leaving 11 bases between. The V gene's germline CDR1 is SEHNR and CDR2 FQNEAQ (reference sequence). This CDR3 has 16 amino acids. This chain's CDR3 is CASSLVQFSSTDTQYF. For the CDR3, the DNA is TGTGCCAGCAGCTTAGTCCAGTTCTCTAGCACAGATACGCAGTATTTT.

The V and J genes are TRBV6-2 or TRBV6-3 and TRBJ1-2, with D possibly TRBD1 on 6 matching bases. V lost 2 bases, J lost 5 bases, and 15 bases lay in between. This CDR3 has 15 residues. CDR1 is MNHEY and CDR2 is SVGEGT in the germline V gene. The CDR3 DNA reads TGTGCCAGCAGTTACGGAACTAGGACAGAATATGGCTACACCTTC. Its protein product is CASSYGTRTEYGYTF.

The chain has TRBV6-2 or TRBV6-3 and TRBJ1-5, with D possibly TRBD1 on 6 matching bases. This CDR3 has 18 amino acids. The ends were cut back, 6 bases at V and 5 bases at J, with 26 bases in the middle. Germline V lookup: CDR1 MNHEY, CDR2 SVGEGT. CDR3 sequence: CASSRNSETGTVDQPQHF. The DNA of the CDR3 is TGTGCCAGCAGCCGTAACTCTGAAACAGGGACGGTTGATCAGCCCCAGCATTTT.

In its sample, this clone was seen once. The chain uses TRBV27 and TRBJ2-7, with 13 nucleotides matching TRBD2. J gave up 2 bases and V 10 bases, and 11 bases lay outside the gene matches. Germline loops: CDR1 MNHEY, CDR2 SMNVEV (reference sequence). This CDR3 region has 16 residues. CDR3 region: CATGGGTSGATYEQYF. DNA of the CDR3: TGTGCCACGGGGGGCGGGACTAGCGGGGCTACCTACGAGCAGTACTTC.

The rearrangement joins TRBV7-9 to TRBJ1-1; 7 bases are shared with TRBD1. The trim removed 5 bases at V and 4 bases at J, leaving 7 bases unmatched. The CDR3 is made up of 14 amino acids. CDR1 SEHNR and CDR2 FQNEAQ come from the germline V gene (reference sequence). The CDR3 spells CASSEAGGVTEAFF. The CDR3 DNA reads TGTGCCAGCAGCGAAGCAGGGGGAGTCACTGAAGCTTTCTTT. Based on the CDR3 plus reference TRBV7-9 and TRBJ1-1, the full variable domain is DTGVSQNPRHKITKRGQNVTFRCDPISEHNRLYWYRQTLGQGPEFLTYFQNEAQLEKSRLLSDRFSAERPKGSFSTLEIQRTEQGDSAMYLCASSEAGGVTEAFFGQGTRLTVV.

This clone was counted once. The chain has TRBV5-4 and TRBJ2-7; D unresolved. V was trimmed by 0 bases and J by 0 bases, leaving 7 bases between them. This CDR3 comprises 14 residues. Germline V gives CDR1 SGHNT, CDR2 YYREEE (reference sequence). CDR3 amino acids: CASSLVIDSYEQYF. CDR3 nucleotides: TGTGCCAGCAGCTTGGTAATAGACTCCTACGAGCAGTACTTC.

The genes are TRBV18 and TRBJ1-1; D call uncertain. The CDR3 has 13 residues. Trimming removed 3 bases at V and 10 bases at J, with 15 bases between. Germline values: CDR1 KGHSH, CDR2 LQKENI. The CDR3 is CASSPSGREGAFF. In nucleotides, the CDR3 is TGTGCCAGCTCACCGTCTGGGAGGGAGGGAGCTTTCTTT.

J is TRBJ1-3 and V is TRBV29-1; 10 bases map to TRBD1. This CDR3 spans 14 amino acids. The V gene end was trimmed by 3 bases and the J gene end by 4 bases; junction bases not matched to a gene: 3. Per the germline V gene, CDR1 is SQVTM and CDR2 is ANQGSEA. CDR3 in DNA: TGCAGCGTTGAGGGACAGGGGTCCGGAAACACCATATATTTT. Amino acid sequence: CSVEGQGSGNTIYF.

CDR3 protein: CASSLPGSNQPQHF. The CDR3 DNA sequence: TGTGCCAGCAGTTTACCGGGTAGCAATCAGCCCCAGCATTTT. The chain uses TRBV28 and TRBJ1-5; no firm D call. This CDR3 has 14 amino acids. V shed 2 bases and J shed 0 bases, with 5 bases lying between them. CDR1 is MDHEN and CDR2 is SYDVKM in the germline V gene.

V usage is TRBV2 and J usage is TRBJ2-7; 7 bases are a match to TRBD1. CDR3 length equals 15 residues. J lost 2 bases, V lost 5 bases, and 9 bases had no gene match. Looked up from germline, CDR1 is SNHLY and CDR2 is FYNNEI. CDR3 residues: CASSWDRDSAYEQYF. CDR3 nucleotide sequence: TGTGCCAGCAGTTGGGACCGGGACAGTGCCTACGAGCAGTACTTC.

This chain connects TRBV5-1 to TRBJ2-1; no clear D gene. The CDR3 extends over 11 amino acids. Trimming cost V 7 bases and J 8 bases, with 10 bases left between them. Looked up from germline, CDR1 is SGHRS and CDR2 is YFSETQ. The DNA of the CDR3 is TGCGCCAGCCGTATTCGAGATGAGCAGTTCTTC. It encodes CASRIRDEQFF.

The chain carries TRBV6-4 and TRBJ2-3; 8 bases are a match to TRBD2. This CDR3 has 15 residues. Germline V gene sequence: CDR1 MRHNA, CDR2 SNTAGT. Trimming removed 4 bases from V and 0 bases from J; junction bases left unmatched: 3. CDR3 bases: TGTGCCAGCAGTGGCTCTAGCGGGAGCACAGATACGCAGTATTTT. It is translated as CASSGSSGSTDTQYF.

The chain is built from TRBV28 and TRBJ2-6; maybe TRBD1 (5 bases). The germline gives CDR1 MDHEN, CDR2 SYDVKM. The ends were cut back, 4 bases at V and 0 bases at J, with 10 bases in the middle. This CDR3 is 16 amino acids long. DNA of the CDR3: TGTGCCAGCAGTTCGCAGGGTCCCTCTGGGGCCAACGTCCTGACTTTC. The encoded protein is CASSSQGPSGANVLTF.

The J gene is TRBJ1-1, the V gene TRBV30; weak D call: TRBD1 (6 bases). This CDR3 is built from 15 residues. The germline V and J ends were trimmed by 4 bases and 5 bases, with 20 bases remaining between them. CDR1 is GTSNPN, CDR2 SVGIG, per germline (reference sequence). The CDR3 DNA is TGTGCCTGGATCCCCCGGGGGGGCGTAAAGACTGAAGCTTTCTTT. It encodes CAWIPRGGVKTEAFF.

This clone occurred a few times. J is TRBJ1-5 and V is TRBV5-8, with 7 bases matching TRBD1. The CDR3 spans 15 residues. The J segment lost 5 bases and the V segment lost 2 bases, leaving 7 bases of the junction unmatched. The germline gives CDR1 SGHTS, CDR2 YDEGEE. The chain's CDR3 is CASSFARGLDQPQHF. As DNA, the CDR3 is TGTGCCAGCAGCTTTGCCAGGGGGTTAGATCAGCCCCAGCATTTT. Combining the CDR3 with reference TRBV5-8 and TRBJ1-5 gives the whole variable domain EAGVTQSPTHLIKTRGQQATLRCSPISGHTSVYWYQQALGLGLQFLLWYDEGEERNRGNFPPRFSGRQFPNYSSELNVNALELEDSALYLCASSFARGLDQPQHFGDGTRLSIL.

The V gene is TRBV7-3, the J gene TRBJ2-3, with a possible D match to TRBD2 (5 bases). V was cut by 5 bases and J by 0 bases, with 15 bases left in between. Germline-derived CDR1 and CDR2 are SGHTA and FQGTGA. The CDR3 extends over 16 amino acids. CDR3 DNA: TGTGCCAGCAGCGCACTTGCGTCGGGGAGCACAGATACGCAGTATTTT. Translated, it gives CASSALASGSTDTQYF. Together with reference TRBV7-3 and TRBJ2-3, the CDR3 gives the full variable domain: GAGVSQTPSNKVTEKGKYVELRCDPISGHTALYWYRQSLGQGPEFLIYFQGTGAADDSGLPNDRFFAVRPEGSVSTLKIQRTERGDSAVYLCASSALASGSTDTQYFGPGTRLTVL.

The chain has TRBV19 and TRBJ1-5, with D perhaps matching TRBD1 (6 bases). Germline V CDR1 and CDR2: LNHDA, SQIVND (reference sequence). There are 15 residues in the CDR3. V lost 2 bases to trimming and J lost 14 bases, with 22 bases between them. The CDR3 reads CASSIQGMGSVVEHF. CDR3 in DNA: TGTGCCAGTAGTATACAGGGGATGGGGTCGGTCGTGGAGCATTTT.

The chain is built from TRBV19 and TRBJ1-1, with D unresolved. V was pared by 7 bases and J by 8 bases, with 14 bases between. Looked up from germline, CDR1 is LNHDA and CDR2 is SQIVND (reference sequence). This CDR3 is built from 12 residues. The CDR3: CASTHPPGEAFF. In nucleotides, the CDR3 is TGTGCCAGTACCCATCCCCCGGGGGAAGCTTTCTTT.

V gene TRBV6-6 combines with J gene TRBJ2-1; weak D call: TRBD2 (5 bases). Trimming removed 5 bases from V and 0 bases from J, with 14 bases in between. Per the germline V gene, CDR1 is MNHNY and CDR2 is SVGAGI (reference sequence). The CDR3 is made up of 16 amino acids. The CDR3 DNA reads TGTGCCAGCAGTCGAAGCGGCTTAAGCTCCTACAATGAGCAGTTCTTC. Translated, it gives CASSRSGLSSYNEQFF.

The table lists this clone with a count of one. The sample contains more than one DNA sequence encoding this CDR3. The chain combines TRBV28 with TRBJ1-4, with D maybe TRBD1 (6 bases). Germline loops: CDR1 MDHEN, CDR2 SYDVKM. V was pared by 4 bases and J by 8 bases, with 14 bases between. The CDR3 contains 14 residues. This CDR3 is CASSSQGVGEKLFF. The CDR3 coding sequence is TGTGCCAGCAGTTCACAGGGAGTTGGGGAAAAACTGTTTTTT.

V and J are TRBV30 and TRBJ1-2; perhaps TRBD1 as D (5 bases). From germline, CDR1 is GTSNPN and CDR2 SVGIG (reference sequence). This CDR3 comprises 14 residues. Deletions cut 4 bases from V and 2 bases from J, with 14 bases between. The DNA of the CDR3 is TGTGCCTGGACTCCCGGGGGGGGAAACTATGGCTACACCTTC. It specifies CAWTPGGGNYGYTF.

The chain uses TRBV6-6 and TRBJ1-3; D perhaps matches TRBD1 (6 bases). Per germline, CDR1 MNHNY and CDR2 SVGAGI (reference sequence). CDR3 length equals 16 residues. V was shortened by 0 bases and J by 4 bases, with 13 bases between the two germline ends. CDR3 sequence: CASSYSIPGQGNTIYF. The DNA of the CDR3 is TGTGCCAGCAGTTACTCGATCCCCGGACAGGGAAACACCATATATTTT.

The rearrangement links TRBV5-1 to TRBJ1-1, with D perhaps TRBD1 (6 bases). This CDR3 is built from 15 residues. From germline, CDR1 is SGHRS and CDR2 YFSETQ. Trimming cost V 0 bases and J 0 bases, with 9 bases left between them. The CDR3 sequence: CASSLVPGVNTEAFF. In DNA, the CDR3 is TGCGCCAGCAGCTTGGTTCCAGGGGTGAACACTGAAGCTTTCTTT.

CDR3 sequence: CATSRGGPGELFF. The CDR3 DNA reads TGTGCCACCAGCAGAGGGGGGCCCGGGGAGCTGTTTTTT. The genes are TRBV15 and TRBJ2-2; TRBD1 might be the D (6 bases). V lost 1 base and J 6 bases, leaving 6 bases between the germline ends. The V gene's germline CDR1 is LNHNV and CDR2 YYDKDF (reference sequence). CDR3 length: 13 residues.

The chain couples TRBV29-1 to TRBJ1-2; D unclear. The germline V gene has CDR1 SQVTM and CDR2 ANQGSEA. Deletions cut 1 base from V and 8 bases from J, with 14 bases between. This CDR3 has 13 residues. CDR3 sequence reads: CSVEVFAEGGYTF. As DNA, the CDR3 is TGCAGCGTTGAAGTATTCGCGGAAGGAGGCTACACCTTC.

The V gene is TRBV3-1 (or the pseudogene TRBV3-2), the J gene TRBJ1-6; TRBD1 might be the D (5 bases). The CDR3 sequence is 13 residues long. V shed 7 bases and J shed 7 bases, with 11 bases lying between them. Looked up from germline, CDR1 is LGHDT and CDR2 is YNNKEL (reference sequence). DNA of the CDR3: TGTGCCAGCACCCGGGGGGGAAATTCACCCCTCCACTTT. Its protein is CASTRGGNSPLHF.

The chain uses TRBV18 and TRBJ2-7, with TRBD2 identical over 7 bases. The germline CDR1 and CDR2 sequences are KGHSH and LQKENI. This CDR3 spans 14 amino acids. With 3 bases clipped from V and 0 bases from J, the junction kept 2 bases outside the gene matches. The CDR3 reads CASSPGGGSYEQYF. Here the CDR3 DNA reads TGTGCCAGCTCACCCGGCGGGGGCTCCTACGAGCAGTACTTC.

The chain recombines TRBV28 with TRBJ1-5; no clear D gene. Between the trimmed V and J ends, which lost 7 bases and 7 bases, there was a span of 17 bases. Germline CDR1 MDHEN, CDR2 SYDVKM. The CDR3 extends over 14 amino acids. Here the CDR3 reads CASTPAGSGQPQHF. The CDR3 DNA reads TGTGCCAGCACCCCCGCCGGGTCGGGGCAGCCCCAGCATTTT.

The chain uses TRBV6-2 or TRBV6-3 and TRBJ2-7, with D unresolved. Trimming stripped 4 bases from V and 3 bases from J, with 7 bases between. This CDR3 is 12 amino acids long. The germline CDR1 and CDR2 sequences are MNHEY and SVGEGT. CDR3 coding DNA: TGTGCCAGCAGTTTTTCCGTCTACGAGCAGTACTTC. Its protein product is CASSFSVYEQYF.

V is TRBV11-2 and J is TRBJ1-4; the D gene is possibly TRBD1 (5 bases). Germline CDR1 is SGHAT and CDR2 is FQNNGV. The CDR3 runs to 14 residues. The germline V and J ends were trimmed by 3 bases and 4 bases, with 9 bases remaining between them. The CDR3 bases are TGTGCCAGCAGCTTTGGGGGAGGTAATGAAAAACTGTTTTTT. It is translated as CASSFGGGNEKLFF. The full variable domain, in which reference TRBV11-2 and TRBJ1-4 provide the parts outside the CDR3, is EAGVAQSPRYKIIEKRQSVAFWCNPISGHATLYWYQQILGQGPKLLIQFQNNGVVDDSQLPKDRFSAERLKGVDSTLKIQPAKLEDSAVYLCASSFGGGNEKLFFGSGTQLSVL.